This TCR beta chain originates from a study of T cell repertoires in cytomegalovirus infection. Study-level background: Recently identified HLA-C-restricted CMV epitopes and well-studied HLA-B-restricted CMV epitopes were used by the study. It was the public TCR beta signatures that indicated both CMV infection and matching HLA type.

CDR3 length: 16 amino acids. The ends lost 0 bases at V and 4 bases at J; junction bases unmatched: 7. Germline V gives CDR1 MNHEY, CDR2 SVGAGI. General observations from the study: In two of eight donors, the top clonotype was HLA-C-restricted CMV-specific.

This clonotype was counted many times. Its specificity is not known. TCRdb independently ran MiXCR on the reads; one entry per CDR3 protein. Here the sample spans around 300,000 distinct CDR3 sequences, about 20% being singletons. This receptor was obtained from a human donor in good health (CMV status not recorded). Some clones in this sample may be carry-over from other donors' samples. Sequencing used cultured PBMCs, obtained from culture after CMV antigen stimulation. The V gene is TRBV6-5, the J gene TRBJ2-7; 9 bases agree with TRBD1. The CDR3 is CASSYSATGGRYEQYF. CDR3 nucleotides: TGTGCCAGCAGTTACTCGGCGACAGGGGGAAGATACGAGCAGTACTTC.